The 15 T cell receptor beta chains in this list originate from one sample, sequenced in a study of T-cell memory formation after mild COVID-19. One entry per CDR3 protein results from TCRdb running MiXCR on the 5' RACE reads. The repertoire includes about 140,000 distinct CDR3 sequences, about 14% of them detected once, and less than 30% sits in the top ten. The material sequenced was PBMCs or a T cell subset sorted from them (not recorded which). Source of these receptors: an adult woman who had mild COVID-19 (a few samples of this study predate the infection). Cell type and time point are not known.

The CDR3 nucleotides are TGTGCCAGCAGCTTCCGTCCTAACCCTCGGGAGACCCAGTACTTC. This translates into CASSFRPNPRETQYF. V gene TRBV7-8 combines with J gene TRBJ2-5; unclear D gene. The CDR3 has 15 residues. The germline gives CDR1 SGHVS, CDR2 FQNEAQ. V shed 3 bases and J shed 5 bases, with 16 bases lying between them.

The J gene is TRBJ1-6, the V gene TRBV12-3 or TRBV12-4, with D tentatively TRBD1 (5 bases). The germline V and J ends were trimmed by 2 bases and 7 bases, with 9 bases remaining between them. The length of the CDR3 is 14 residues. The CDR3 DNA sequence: TGTGCCAGCAGTTTATGGGGGGTGAATTCACCCCTCCACTTT. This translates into CASSLWGVNSPLHF.

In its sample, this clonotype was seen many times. The CDR3 DNA sequence: TGTGCCAGCAGCTTAAGCAATTCCGGCTCCGAGCAGTACTTC. This gives the protein CASSLSNSGSEQYF. V gene TRBV7-2 combines with J gene TRBJ2-7; no reliable D call. The CDR3 covers 14 residues. CDR1 SGHTA and CDR2 FQGNSA come from the germline V gene. Between the trimmed V and J ends, which lost 2 bases and 6 bases, there was a span of 14 bases.

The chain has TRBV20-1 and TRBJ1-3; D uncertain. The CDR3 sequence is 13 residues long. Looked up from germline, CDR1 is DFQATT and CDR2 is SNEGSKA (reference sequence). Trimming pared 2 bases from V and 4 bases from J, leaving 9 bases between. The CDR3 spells CSARPTGGNTIYF. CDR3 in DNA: TGCAGTGCTAGACCTACCGGAGGAAACACCATATATTTT.

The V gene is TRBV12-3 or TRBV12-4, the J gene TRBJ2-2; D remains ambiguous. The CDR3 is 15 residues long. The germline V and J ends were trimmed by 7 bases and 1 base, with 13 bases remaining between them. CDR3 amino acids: CASTRGALNTGELFF. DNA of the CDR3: TGTGCCAGCACCCGAGGTGCACTGAACACCGGGGAGCTGTTTTTT.

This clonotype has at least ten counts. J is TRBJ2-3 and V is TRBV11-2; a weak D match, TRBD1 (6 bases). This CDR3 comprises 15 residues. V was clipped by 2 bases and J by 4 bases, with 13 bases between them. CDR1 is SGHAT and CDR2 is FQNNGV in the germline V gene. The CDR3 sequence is CASSLIQGGPDTQYF. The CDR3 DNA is TGTGCCAGCAGCTTAATACAGGGTGGTCCAGATACGCAGTATTTT.

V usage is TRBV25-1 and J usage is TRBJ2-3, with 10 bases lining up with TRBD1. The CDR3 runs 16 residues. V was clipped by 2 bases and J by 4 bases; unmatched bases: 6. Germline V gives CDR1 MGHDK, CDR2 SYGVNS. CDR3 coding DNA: TGTGCCAGCAGTGAACGACAGGGGGCCGGCGCAGATACGCAGTATTTT. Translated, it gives CASSERQGAGADTQYF.

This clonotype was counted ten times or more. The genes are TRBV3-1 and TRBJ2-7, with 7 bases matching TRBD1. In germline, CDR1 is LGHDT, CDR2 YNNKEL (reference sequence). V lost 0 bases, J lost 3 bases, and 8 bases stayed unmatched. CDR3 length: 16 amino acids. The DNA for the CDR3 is TGTGCCAGCAGCCAAGACATTGACCCAGGGGGCTACGAGCAGTACTTC. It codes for CASSQDIDPGGYEQYF.

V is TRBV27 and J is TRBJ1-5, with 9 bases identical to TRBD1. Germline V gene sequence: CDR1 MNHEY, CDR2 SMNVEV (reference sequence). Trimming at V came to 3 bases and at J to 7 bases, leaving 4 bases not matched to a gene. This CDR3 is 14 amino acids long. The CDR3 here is CASSFTGGGQPQHF. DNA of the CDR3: TGTGCCAGCAGTTTCACAGGGGGCGGCCAGCCCCAGCATTTT.

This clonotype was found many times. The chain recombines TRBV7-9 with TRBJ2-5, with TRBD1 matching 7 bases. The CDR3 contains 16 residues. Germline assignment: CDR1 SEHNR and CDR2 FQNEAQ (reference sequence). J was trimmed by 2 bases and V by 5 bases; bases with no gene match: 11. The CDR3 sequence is CASSPWDSYSQETQYF. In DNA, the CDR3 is TGTGCCAGCAGCCCTTGGGACAGCTACTCACAAGAGACCCAGTACTTC.

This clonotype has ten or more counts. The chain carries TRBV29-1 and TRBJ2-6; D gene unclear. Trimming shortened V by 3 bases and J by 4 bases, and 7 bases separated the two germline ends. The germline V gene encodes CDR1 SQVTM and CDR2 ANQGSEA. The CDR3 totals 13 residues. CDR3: CSVETSGANVLTF. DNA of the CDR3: TGCAGCGTTGAGACGTCCGGGGCCAACGTCCTGACTTTC.

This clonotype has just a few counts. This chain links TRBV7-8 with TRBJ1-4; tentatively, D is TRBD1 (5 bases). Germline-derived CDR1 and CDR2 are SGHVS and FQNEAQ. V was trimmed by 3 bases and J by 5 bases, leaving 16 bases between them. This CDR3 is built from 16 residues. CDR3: CASSLSPGAANEKLFF. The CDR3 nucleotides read TGTGCCAGCAGCTTGAGTCCCGGGGCAGCAAATGAAAAACTGTTTTTT.

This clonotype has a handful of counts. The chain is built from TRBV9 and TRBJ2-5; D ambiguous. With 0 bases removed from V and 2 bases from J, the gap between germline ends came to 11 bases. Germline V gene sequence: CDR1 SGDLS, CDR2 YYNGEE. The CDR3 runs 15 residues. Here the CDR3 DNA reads TGTGCCAGCAGCGTAGGGACGATCGTACAAGAGACCCAGTACTTC. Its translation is CASSVGTIVQETQYF. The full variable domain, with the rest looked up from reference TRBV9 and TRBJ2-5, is DSGVTQTPKHLITATGQRVTLRCSPRSGDLSVYWYQQSLDQGLQFLIQYYNGEERAKGNILERFSAQQFPDLHSELNLSSLELGDSALYFCASSVGTIVQETQYFGPGTRLLVL.

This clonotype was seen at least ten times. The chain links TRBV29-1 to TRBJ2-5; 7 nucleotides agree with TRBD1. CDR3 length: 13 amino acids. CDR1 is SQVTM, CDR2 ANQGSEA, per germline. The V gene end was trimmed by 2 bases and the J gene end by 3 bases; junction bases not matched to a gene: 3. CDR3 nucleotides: TGCAGCGTTGAATACAGGGGCAAAGAGACCCAGTACTTC. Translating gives CSVEYRGKETQYF. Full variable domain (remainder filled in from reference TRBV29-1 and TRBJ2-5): SAVISQKPSRDICQRGTSLTIQCQVDSQVTMMFWYRQQPGQSLTLIATANQGSEATYESGFVIDKFPISRPNLTFSTLTVSNMSPEDSSIYLCSVEYRGKETQYFGPGTRLLVL.

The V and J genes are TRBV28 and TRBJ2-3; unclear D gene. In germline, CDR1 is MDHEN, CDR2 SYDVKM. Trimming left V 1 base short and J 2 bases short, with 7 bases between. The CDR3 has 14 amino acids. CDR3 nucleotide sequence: TGTGCCAGCAGTTTATTGCGGATCACAGATACGCAGTATTTT. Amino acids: CASSLLRITDTQYF.